This passage covers 32 T cell receptor beta chains from one sample sequenced in a study of T cell responses to AZD1222 COVID-19 vaccine. Produced via immunoSEQ multiplex PCR; TCRdb's table is partial and in-frame only. Here the sample spans some 100,000 clones, roughly 87% being singletons. The sample in question was peripheral blood, obtained on day 0 of AZD1222 vaccination. These receptors came from an adult in good health.

The V call is TRBV5-6, the J call TRBJ1-2, with D perhaps matching TRBD1 (6 bases). Per the germline V gene, CDR1 is SGHDT and CDR2 is YYEEEE. CDR3 size: 15 residues. V was shortened by 4 bases and J by 0 bases, with 13 bases between the two germline ends. Here the CDR3 DNA reads TGTGCCAGCAGCCCCACAGGGTTAGCTAACTATGGCTACACCTTC. This gives the protein CASSPTGLANYGYTF.

The chain has TRBV18 and TRBJ2-7, with TRBD1 identical over 7 bases. This CDR3 is built from 14 residues. The V and J ends lost 4 bases and 3 bases, in that order; junction bases with no gene match: 6. CDR1 and CDR2 (germline): KGHSH, LQKENI. The CDR3 DNA sequence: TGTGCCAGCTCACGTGGGGACAGAGTCTACGAGCAGTACTTC. This encodes CASSRGDRVYEQYF.

The V and J genes are TRBV11-2 and TRBJ1-4; 9 bases line up with TRBD1. The ends lost 4 bases at V and 8 bases at J; junction bases unmatched: 8. CDR3 size: 15 residues. Germline V gene sequence: CDR1 SGHAT, CDR2 FQNNGV. CDR3: CASSSPQGAREKLFF. CDR3 nucleotides: TGTGCCAGCAGCTCCCCACAGGGGGCTAGAGAAAAACTGTTTTTT.

This rearrangement joins TRBV2 to TRBJ1-3, with D unclear. CDR1 is SNHLY and CDR2 is FYNNEI in the germline V gene. The CDR3 contains 16 residues. The germline V and J ends were trimmed by 2 bases and 0 bases, with 11 bases remaining between them. Written as DNA, the CDR3 is TGTGCCAGCAGTGAACGTGAACCTTCCTCTGGAAACACCATATATTTT. Translating gives CASSEREPSSGNTIYF.

The chain recombines TRBV19 with TRBJ2-7, with 12 bases that match TRBD2. Germline values: CDR1 LNHDA, CDR2 SQIVND (reference sequence). Losses at the gene ends were 7 bases for V and 6 bases for J; bases not matched to a gene: 10. CDR3 length equals 15 residues. The CDR3 region is CASTATSGRPAEQYF. The CDR3 region has the DNA TGTGCCAGTACCGCTACTAGCGGGAGGCCTGCCGAGCAGTACTTC.

This clone was observed a few times. V usage is TRBV28 and J usage is TRBJ2-2, with TRBD2 matching over 13 bases. This CDR3 has 17 residues. Germline V gene sequence: CDR1 MDHEN, CDR2 SYDVKM. The junction had 9 bases not matched to a gene; V was cut back by 4 bases and J by 7 bases. DNA for the CDR3: TGTGCCAGCAGTTCCTGGACTAGCGGGAGTATCGGCGGGGAGCTGTTTTTT. Amino acid sequence: CASSSWTSGSIGGELFF. Supplemented by reference TRBV28 and TRBJ2-2, the full variable domain reads DVKVTQSSRYLVKRTGEKVFLECVQDMDHENMFWYRQDPGLGLRLIYFSYDVKMKEKGDIPEGYSVSREKKERFSLILESASTNQTSMYLCASSSWTSGSIGGELFFGEGSRLTVL.

The J gene is TRBJ2-7, the V gene TRBV6-5; TRBD2 matches at 9 bases. Germline V gene lookup returns CDR1 MNHEY and CDR2 SVGAGI. This CDR3 contains 15 residues. J was trimmed by 2 bases and V by 5 bases; bases with no gene match: 7. CDR3 bases: TGTGCCAGCAGTCCTGCGCCTAGCGGGGCCTACGAGCAGTACTTC. Amino acid sequence: CASSPAPSGAYEQYF.

The chain uses TRBV3-1 (or the pseudogene TRBV3-2) and TRBJ1-6; D remains ambiguous. V lost 1 base and J lost 8, with 6 bases in between. The CDR3 extends over 13 amino acids. CDR1 and CDR2 from the germline V gene are LGHDT and YNNKEL (reference sequence). In DNA form, the CDR3 reads TGTGCCAGCAGCCAAGTCCAAGATTCACCCCTCCACTTT. Protein product: CASSQVQDSPLHF.

V and J are TRBV5-1 and TRBJ2-7; the D gene is possibly TRBD2 (7 bases). V lost 4 bases to trimming and J lost 0 bases, with 11 bases between them. CDR3 length equals 14 residues. Germline V gene lookup returns CDR1 SGHRS and CDR2 YFSETQ. CDR3 sequence reads: CASSPGGHSYEQYF. CDR3 in DNA: TGCGCCAGCAGCCCGGGGGGACACTCCTACGAGCAGTACTTC.

For the CDR3, the DNA is TGTGCCAGCTCACCAAGGCACTATGGCTACACCTTC. This sequence encodes CASSPRHYGYTF. The chain has TRBV18 and TRBJ1-2; D is unresolved. The V end lost 2 bases, the J end lost 3 bases, and 4 bases lay between the germline ends. The CDR3 covers 12 residues. Germline V CDR1 and CDR2: KGHSH, LQKENI.

V gene TRBV5-4 combines with J gene TRBJ1-1; no definite D call. V was shortened by 5 bases and J by 1 base, with 15 bases between the two germline ends. Germline-derived CDR1 and CDR2 are SGHNT and YYREEE (reference sequence). This CDR3 is built from 15 residues. The CDR3 reads CASSLTTSGNTEAFF. The CDR3 nucleotides read TGTGCCAGCAGTCTTACTACCTCAGGGAACACTGAAGCTTTCTTT.

This chain uses TRBV19 with TRBJ1-2; 8 bases map to TRBD1. The CDR3 runs 15 residues. The V and J ends lost 0 bases and 7 bases, in that order; junction bases with no gene match: 7. Germline V gene sequence: CDR1 LNHDA, CDR2 SQIVND (reference sequence). CDR3 sequence (DNA): TGTGCCAGTAGTATAGACGGGATACAGGGGGTTGGCTACACCTTC. Amino acid sequence: CASSIDGIQGVGYTF.

This sequence joins TRBV30 and TRBJ2-2; unclear D gene. This CDR3 is 11 amino acids long. Germline values: CDR1 GTSNPN, CDR2 SVGIG (reference sequence). Trimming took 3 bases from V and 3 from J, leaving 2 bases between them. CDR3 amino acids: CAWSDTGELFF. In DNA, the CDR3 is TGTGCCTGGAGCGACACCGGGGAGCTGTTTTTT.

V usage is TRBV7-3 and J usage is TRBJ2-2, with TRBD1 as a possible D gene (6 bases). The ends were cut back, 5 bases at V and 9 bases at J, with 10 bases in the middle. CDR3 length: 12 residues. Germline V gene lookup returns CDR1 SGHTA and CDR2 FQGTGA. The CDR3 nucleotides read TGTGCCAGCAGCCTACAGGGTTGGGAGCTGTTTTTT. Amino acid sequence: CASSLQGWELFF.

J is TRBJ1-2 and V is TRBV5-5, with no clear D. V gave up 4 bases and J gave up 0 bases, with 13 bases separating them. The CDR3 totals 15 residues. Germline loops: CDR1 SGHKS, CDR2 YYEKEE (reference sequence). The CDR3 is CASSVGEAANYGYTF. The CDR3 nucleotides are TGTGCCAGCAGCGTGGGAGAGGCCGCTAACTATGGCTACACCTTC.

The chain uses TRBV7-3 and TRBJ1-3, with TRBD1 matching over 8 bases. CDR3 size: 13 residues. Germline CDR1 SGHTA, CDR2 FQGTGA. V gave up 2 bases and J gave up 7 bases; unmatched junction bases: 1. The CDR3 sequence is CASSLAGGNTIYF. The DNA for the CDR3 is TGTGCCAGCAGCTTAGCAGGGGGCAACACCATATATTTT.

In this sample, this clone turned up once. The chain uses TRBV27 and TRBJ2-5; either TRBD1 or TRBD2 may fit D (6 bases each). Germline CDR1 and CDR2: MNHEY and SMNVEV (reference sequence). V shed 1 base and J shed 2 bases, with 14 bases lying between them. The CDR3 is 16 residues long. The CDR3 region is CASSLWGGGLQETQYF. In DNA, the CDR3 is TGTGCCAGCAGTTTATGGGGTGGGGGGCTGCAAGAGACCCAGTACTTC.

This chain connects TRBV12-3 or TRBV12-4 to TRBJ1-2; D is possibly TRBD1 (5 bases). CDR3 length: 13 amino acids. V lost 5 bases and J lost 6, with 13 bases in between. CDR3 sequence: CASSPQVADGYTF. The CDR3, as DNA: TGTGCCAGCAGTCCACAGGTTGCCGATGGCTACACCTTC.

The chain links TRBV30 to TRBJ2-7; maybe TRBD1 (6 bases). CDR3 length: 14 residues. Trimming left V 0 bases short and J 4 bases short, with 13 bases between. The V gene's germline CDR1 is GTSNPN and CDR2 SVGIG (reference sequence). The CDR3 protein is CAWSVGKGVYEQYF. The CDR3 bases are TGTGCCTGGAGTGTCGGGAAGGGGGTATACGAGCAGTACTTC.

CDR3 DNA sequence: TGTGCCAGCAGCTCTGAAAGGGGCACTGGGGCCAACGTCCTGACTTTC. It is translated as CASSSERGTGANVLTF. V gene TRBV7-2 combines with J gene TRBJ2-6; TRBD1 is a possible D gene (5 bases). Germline values: CDR1 SGHTA, CDR2 FQGNSA. The CDR3 length is 16 residues. V was shortened by 4 bases and J by 2 bases, with 12 bases between the two germline ends.

The genes are TRBV5-4 and TRBJ1-3, with no clear D. Germline CDR1 SGHNT, CDR2 YYREEE (reference sequence). This CDR3 is 12 amino acids long. CDR3 nucleotides: TGTGCTAGTAGTGTTGATGGAAACACCATATATTTT. Protein: CASSVDGNTIYF.

CDR3 sequence: CASRMTSESTDTQYF. CDR3 nucleotides: TGCGCCAGCAGAATGACTAGCGAAAGCACAGATACGCAGTATTTT. The chain joins TRBV10-2 to TRBJ2-3, with 8 bases that match TRBD2. The V gene's germline CDR1 is WSHSY and CDR2 SAAADI. V lost 6 bases to trimming and J lost 0 bases; unmatched junction nucleotides: 5. The CDR3 runs 15 residues.

CDR3 in DNA: TGTGCCTGGAGTGGGCCCCTACTCGGGAATGAGCAGTTCTTC. This translates into CAWSGPLLGNEQFF. The chain is built from TRBV30 and TRBJ2-1, with no clear D. The germline V and J ends were trimmed by 1 base and 7 bases, with 14 bases remaining between them. Germline lookup yields CDR1 GTSNPN and CDR2 SVGIG (reference sequence). There are 14 residues in the CDR3. Full variable domain (outside the CDR3, taken from reference TRBV30 and TRBJ2-1): SQTIHQWPATLVQPVGSPLSLECTVEGTSNPNLYWYRQAAGRGLQLLFYSVGIGQISSEVPQNLSASRPQDRQFILSSKKLLLSDSGFYLCAWSGPLLGNEQFFGPGTRLTVL.

This clone has a handful of counts. The gene calls are TRBV5-1 and TRBJ2-2; 8 bases are a match to TRBD1. Germline V gene lookup returns CDR1 SGHRS and CDR2 YFSETQ. The CDR3 has 16 residues. V dropped 4 bases and J dropped 0; count of bases not matched to a gene: 5. The CDR3 DNA follows: TGCGCCAGCAGCCGCGGACAGGGAGCGAACACCGGGGAGCTGTTTTTT. It specifies CASSRGQGANTGELFF. Variable domain in full (rest from reference TRBV5-1 and TRBJ2-2): KAGVTQTPRYLIKTRGQQVTLSCSPISGHRSVSWYQQTPGQGLQFLFEYFSETQRNKGNFPGRFSGRQFSNSRSEMNVSTLELGDSALYLCASSRGQGANTGELFFGEGSRLTVL.

CDR3 in DNA: TGTGCCAGCAGTGAATATGGGACAGGGACGTCTCTAGCCAAAAACATTCAGTACTTC. The encoded protein is CASSEYGTGTSLAKNIQYF. This chain links TRBV6-1 with TRBJ2-4; 9 bases agree with TRBD1. V was pared by 2 bases and J by 0 bases, with 11 bases of the junction left unmatched. This CDR3 is 19 amino acids long. Germline assignment: CDR1 MNHNS and CDR2 SASEGT.

This clone was recorded once. The chain carries TRBV28 and TRBJ1-5; D is possibly TRBD1 (6 bases). Germline lookup yields CDR1 MDHEN and CDR2 SYDVKM. The CDR3 has 15 amino acids. V was shortened by 2 bases and J by 6 bases, with 14 bases between the two germline ends. CDR3 protein: CASSLLQGTGQPQHF. The CDR3 DNA reads as TGTGCCAGCAGTTTACTACAGGGAACAGGTCAGCCCCAGCATTTT.

J is TRBJ2-7 and V is TRBV3-1 (or the pseudogene TRBV3-2), with 9 bases lining up with TRBD2. CDR1 LGHDT and CDR2 YNNKEL come from the germline V gene (reference sequence). The CDR3 loop spans 15 amino acids. Unmatched junction bases numbered 6, after V lost 4 bases and J lost 2 bases. CDR3 in amino acids: CASSRTSVSAYEQYF. As DNA, the CDR3 is TGTGCCAGCAGCCGGACTAGCGTATCTGCCTACGAGCAGTACTTC.

The V gene is TRBV5-4, the J gene TRBJ2-2; D is unclear. In germline, CDR1 is SGHNT, CDR2 YYREEE (reference sequence). Between the trimmed V and J ends, which lost 4 bases and 9 bases, there was a span of 13 bases. The CDR3 loop spans 13 amino acids. The CDR3 reads CASSALGLRELFF. CDR3 sequence (DNA): TGTGCCAGCAGCGCCTTAGGGCTCCGGGAGCTGTTTTTT.

The CDR3 DNA reads as TGTGCTAGTGGTTTTAGCGGGAGTGGGTCCCGCGGGGAGCTGTTTTTT. The encoded protein is CASGFSGSGSRGELFF. The chain employs TRBV12-5 and TRBJ2-2, with 9 bases matching TRBD2. Looked up from germline, CDR1 is LGHNT and CDR2 is FRNRAP. The V segment lost 3 bases and the J segment 7 bases; nucleotides outside the gene matches: 9. The length of the CDR3 is 16 residues.

The gene calls are TRBV10-1 and TRBJ2-3; TRBD2 is a possible D gene (6 bases). Trimming left V 5 bases short and J 2 bases short, with 17 bases between. From germline, CDR1 is WNHNN and CDR2 SYGVQD (reference sequence). This CDR3 comprises 16 residues. This chain's CDR3 is CASSSAGSGATDTQYF. CDR3 sequence (DNA): TGCGCCAGCAGTTCGGCGGGGAGTGGGGCCACAGATACGCAGTATTTT.

The V gene is TRBV28, the J gene TRBJ1-5, with D possibly matching TRBD1 (5 bases). Germline lookup yields CDR1 MDHEN and CDR2 SYDVKM. The CDR3 length is 17 residues. V shed 3 bases and J shed 0 bases, with 15 bases lying between them. CDR3 coding DNA: TGTGCCAGCAGTTTGACCTTGACAGTCTATAGCAATCAGCCCCAGCATTTT. Residues: CASSLTLTVYSNQPQHF.

This clone appeared once. This chain uses TRBV4-1 with TRBJ2-1; D unresolved. Germline lookup yields CDR1 MGHRA and CDR2 YSYEKL. Trimming took 6 bases from V and 3 from J, leaving 12 bases between them. This CDR3 is 14 amino acids long. For the CDR3, the DNA is TGCGCCAGCAGAAAGGACGGACGCTACAATGAGCAGTTCTTC. As protein: CASRKDGRYNEQFF.